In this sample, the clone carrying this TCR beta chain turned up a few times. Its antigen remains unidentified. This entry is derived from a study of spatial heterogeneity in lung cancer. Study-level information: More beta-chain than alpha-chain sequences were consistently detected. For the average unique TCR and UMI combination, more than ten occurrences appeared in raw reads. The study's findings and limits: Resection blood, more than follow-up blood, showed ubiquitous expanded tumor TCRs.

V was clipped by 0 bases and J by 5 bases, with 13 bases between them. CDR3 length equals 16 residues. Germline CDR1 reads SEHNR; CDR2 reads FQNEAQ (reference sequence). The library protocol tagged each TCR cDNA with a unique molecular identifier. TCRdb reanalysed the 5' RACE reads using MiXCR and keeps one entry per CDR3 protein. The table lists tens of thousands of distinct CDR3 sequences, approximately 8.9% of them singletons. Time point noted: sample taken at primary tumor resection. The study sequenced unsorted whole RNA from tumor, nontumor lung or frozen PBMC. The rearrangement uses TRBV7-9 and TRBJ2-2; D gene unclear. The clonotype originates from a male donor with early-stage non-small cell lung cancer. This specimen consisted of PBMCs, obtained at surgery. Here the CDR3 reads CASSLASGRSTGELFF. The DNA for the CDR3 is TGTGCCAGCAGCTTAGCCTCTGGCAGATCAACCGGGGAGCTGTTTTTT.